This T cell receptor (beta chain) is drawn from a study of cytomegalovirus exposure and HLA in healthy donors. There are a few counts of this clone. 60 Vbeta and 13 Jbeta primers were used in PCR. TCRdb's copy holds only in-frame clones and misses some; the assay was immunoSEQ multiplex PCR. The repertoire holds over 150,000 clones, with approximately 80% as singletons. The sequenced material came from PBMCs. This clonotype was sampled from a woman aged 35 to 49 in good health and CMV-seronegative.

CDR3 nucleotide sequence: TGTGCCAGCAACTCCACGGACAGGGGGTTTGGAAACACCATATATTTT. Its protein is CASNSTDRGFGNTIYF. The chain employs TRBV6-4 and TRBJ1-3; TRBD1 aligns across 10 bases. CDR3 length: 16 amino acids. V trimming: 7 bases; J trimming: 3 bases; junction bases outside the gene matches: 9. Germline V CDR1 and CDR2: MRHNA, SNTAGT.